This record covers a single T cell receptor beta chain. There are 15 residues in the CDR3. Germline lookup yields CDR1 SGHTA and CDR2 FQGNSA. V lost 4 bases, J lost 5 bases, and 6 bases stayed unmatched. These data belong to a study of Ad26.COV2.S vaccination and SARS-CoV-2 variants. Sequenced by immunoSEQ multiplex PCR; TCRdb stores in-frame clones only, minus some. The sample consists of 300,000 to 500,000 clones, less than 90% of them appearing once. As for treatment: some 19 received Ad26.COV2.S at low or high dose, single or two shots; several received placebo; per-sample allocation not given. Repertoires come from day 63 after the first vaccine or placebo injection.

J is TRBJ1-5 and V is TRBV7-2; TRBD1 agrees at 9 bases. The sequencing used peripheral blood, collected in a trial of Ad26.COV2.S vaccine versus placebo. This TCR was recovered from a person aged 18 to 59 who received the Ad26.COV2.S COVID-19 vaccine or a placebo. For the CDR3, the DNA is TGTGCCAGCAGCTCCCGGGACAGGGCATATCAGCCCCAGCATTTT. It codes for CASSSRDRAYQPQHF.